The next 18 T cell receptor beta chains were all read from a single sample in a study of early T cells in non-severe SARS-CoV-2 infection. TCRdb analysed the 5' RACE reads with MiXCR anew, one entry per CDR3 protein. The table lists roughly 100,000 distinct CDR3 sequences, around 13% of them singletons. Source material: whole blood. These receptors were collected from an adult who was a healthcare worker with PCR-confirmed SARS-CoV-2 infection or an uninfected control (not recorded which).

The genes are TRBV9 and TRBJ1-3; D is unclear. Germline assignment: CDR1 SGDLS and CDR2 YYNGEE. The CDR3 has 16 residues. V was trimmed by 0 bases and J by 3 bases, leaving 13 bases between them. The CDR3 here is CASSVAYLPIGNTIYF. The CDR3 nucleotides read TGTGCCAGCAGCGTAGCCTACCTCCCAATTGGAAACACCATATATTTT.

The chain uses TRBV20-1 and TRBJ2-5; a possible D gene is TRBD2 (6 bases). The germline V gene encodes CDR1 DFQATT and CDR2 SNEGSKA (reference sequence). The CDR3 runs to 14 residues. V lost 1 base to trimming and J lost 4 bases, with 13 bases between them. The CDR3 spells CSARGGTQRETQYF. Written as DNA, the CDR3 is TGCAGTGCTAGAGGCGGGACCCAGAGAGAGACCCAGTACTTC.

This clonotype was picked up a small number of times. The chain is built from TRBV29-1 and TRBJ2-7, with 9 bases aligning to TRBD2. The CDR3 consists of 14 residues. After removal of 1 base from V and 5 bases from J, the junction contained 6 bases not matched to a gene. CDR1 SQVTM and CDR2 ANQGSEA come from the germline V gene. The CDR3 DNA sequence: TGCAGCGTTGAAGTTAGCGGGAGTAAGCACGAGCAGTACTTC. It encodes CSVEVSGSKHEQYF.

There are many counts of this clonotype. The rearrangement links TRBV7-9 to TRBJ1-1; unclear D gene. CDR1 and CDR2 from the germline V gene are SEHNR and FQNEAQ (reference sequence). Deletions cut 1 base from V and 4 bases from J, with 10 bases between. This CDR3 comprises 14 residues. This chain's CDR3 is CASSLDRGSTEAFF. The DNA of the CDR3 is TGTGCCAGCAGCTTAGATCGCGGATCCACTGAAGCTTTCTTT.

This clonotype was seen repeatedly, ten times or more. The genes are TRBV20-1 and TRBJ1-2; 12 positions match TRBD1. V was clipped by 4 bases and J by 2 bases; unmatched bases: 2. The CDR3 is made up of 14 amino acids. Germline-derived CDR1 and CDR2 are DFQATT and SNEGSKA (reference sequence). Here the CDR3 DNA reads TGCAGTGCTACCGGGACAGGGGGCAACTATGGCTACACCTTC. It codes for CSATGTGGNYGYTF.

The table lists this clonotype with a few counts. V is TRBV10-1 and J is TRBJ2-7, with D possibly TRBD1 on 5 matching bases. The CDR3 consists of 14 residues. V lost 4 bases, J lost 2 bases, and 12 bases lay in between. The V gene's germline CDR1 is WNHNN and CDR2 SYGVQD (reference sequence). The CDR3 spells CASSVSRAPYEQYF. The CDR3 DNA follows: TGCGCCAGCAGTGTGTCCAGGGCCCCCTACGAGCAGTACTTC.

A few counts support this clonotype. CDR3 residues: CASSQGSEKLFF. CDR3 coding DNA: TGTGCCAGCAGCCAGGGGTCGGAAAAACTGTTTTTT. The V gene is TRBV6-5, the J gene TRBJ1-4; perhaps TRBD1 as D (6 bases). Germline V lookup: CDR1 MNHEY, CDR2 SVGAGI. This CDR3 is built from 12 residues. Trimming took off 6 bases at V and 8 bases at J, with 10 bases between the two ends.

The chain is built from TRBV11-2 and TRBJ1-6; the D gene is possibly TRBD1 (6 bases). In germline, CDR1 is SGHAT, CDR2 FQNNGV. Trimming took off 5 bases at V and 10 bases at J, with 18 bases between the two ends. The CDR3 sequence is 15 residues long. The CDR3 bases are TGTGCCAGCAGCCCCCAGGGGCGGAAACAATCACCCCTCCACTTT. Protein: CASSPQGRKQSPLHF.

The table lists this clonotype with many counts. The V call is TRBV7-2, the J call TRBJ1-4, with a weak D call TRBD1 (5 bases). CDR1 SGHTA and CDR2 FQGNSA come from the germline V gene. This CDR3 has 14 residues. V dropped 4 bases and J dropped 0 bases, with 6 bases sitting between them. The CDR3 reads CASSWTPTNEKLFF. The CDR3 region has the DNA TGTGCCAGCAGCTGGACACCAACTAATGAAAAACTGTTTTTT.

This clonotype was detected many times. The chain combines TRBV27 with TRBJ2-1; 15 bases match TRBD2. Per the germline V gene, CDR1 is MNHEY and CDR2 is SMNVEV (reference sequence). The CDR3 sequence is 15 residues long. The J segment lost 7 bases and the V segment lost 7 bases, leaving 5 bases of the junction unmatched. CDR3 protein: CASKGLAGGDNEQFF. Written as DNA, the CDR3 is TGTGCCAGCAAGGGACTAGCGGGAGGAGATAATGAGCAGTTCTTC.

V gene TRBV5-5 combines with J gene TRBJ2-7, with no clear D. Germline CDR1 SGHKS, CDR2 YYEKEE (reference sequence). V lost 4 bases to trimming and J lost 3 bases, with 5 bases between them. The CDR3 covers 11 residues. The CDR3 spells CASSADYEQYF. DNA for the CDR3: TGTGCCAGCAGCGCTGACTACGAGCAGTACTTC. The full variable domain, in which reference TRBV5-5 and TRBJ2-7 provide the parts outside the CDR3, is DAGVTQSPTHLIKTRGQQVTLRCSPISGHKSVSWYQQVLGQGPQFIFQYYEKEERGRGNFPDRFSARQFPNYSSELNVNALLLGDSALYLCASSADYEQYFGPGTRLTVT.

The CDR3 is CASSLTGHQYNEQFF. DNA for the CDR3: TGCGCCAGCAGCTTAACGGGACACCAATACAATGAGCAGTTCTTC. The V and J genes are TRBV5-1 and TRBJ2-1, with D maybe TRBD1 (6 bases). Trimming cost V 2 bases and J 4 bases, with 13 bases left between them. The CDR3 runs to 15 residues. The germline CDR1 and CDR2 sequences are SGHRS and YFSETQ. The whole variable domain, filled in from reference TRBV5-1 and TRBJ2-1, reads KAGVTQTPRYLIKTRGQQVTLSCSPISGHRSVSWYQQTPGQGLQFLFEYFSETQRNKGNFPGRFSGRQFSNSRSEMNVSTLELGDSALYLCASSLTGHQYNEQFFGPGTRLTVL.

This clonotype was recorded at least ten times. The chain uses TRBV2 and TRBJ2-5, with TRBD2 matching over 8 bases. Per germline, CDR1 SNHLY and CDR2 FYNNEI. This CDR3 comprises 14 residues. V lost 5 bases to trimming and J lost 5 bases; unmatched junction nucleotides: 7. CDR3 in DNA: TGTGCCAGCAGTTCTAGCGGGCCGGGCGAGACCCAGTACTTC. Residues: CASSSSGPGETQYF.

Many counts were recorded for this clonotype. The chain combines TRBV28 with TRBJ2-5; 8 positions agree with TRBD1. The germline CDR1 and CDR2 sequences are MDHEN and SYDVKM. After removal of 5 bases from V and 6 bases from J, the junction contained 8 bases not matched to a gene. This CDR3 has 14 residues. CDR3 DNA sequence: TGTGCCAGCAGTCCTAATACAGGGGGACAGACCCAGTACTTC. This codes for CASSPNTGGQTQYF.

This chain connects TRBV9 to TRBJ1-2; D call uncertain. Germline values: CDR1 SGDLS, CDR2 YYNGEE. V shed 4 bases and J shed 7 bases, with 17 bases lying between them. The CDR3 is 14 amino acids. The CDR3 loop is CASSPRRSLGGYTF. CDR3 nucleotides: TGTGCCAGCAGCCCGCGACGGAGCCTAGGTGGCTACACCTTC.

The sample holds a few counts of this clonotype. The chain carries TRBV29-1 and TRBJ2-2; possible D gene TRBD1, 5 bases. The CDR3 spans 14 residues. Germline CDR1 reads SQVTM; CDR2 reads ANQGSEA. V lost 2 bases to trimming and J lost 6 bases, with 13 bases between them. The CDR3 DNA is TGCAGCGTTGAATTAGGGGCAGCGCCCGGGGAGCTGTTTTTT. Its translation is CSVELGAAPGELFF.

Points on this clonotype: Given the absence of the conserved phenylalanine or tryptophan at the CDR3 end, a read error is likely. The rearrangement links TRBV6-2 or TRBV6-3 to TRBJ2-7, with unresolved D. The V end lost 5 bases, the J end lost 4 bases, and 6 bases lay between the germline ends. CDR3 length: 11 residues. The V gene's germline CDR1 is MNHEY and CDR2 SVGEGT. CDR3 amino acids: CASSPKYEQYL. The CDR3 DNA sequence: TGTGCCAGCAGTCCCAAGTACGAGCAGTACTTG.

This clonotype was seen repeatedly, ten times or more. V is TRBV6-5 and J is TRBJ2-7; 7 bases match TRBD1. This CDR3 region has 13 residues. The J segment lost 6 bases and the V segment lost 6 bases, leaving 8 bases of the junction unmatched. Germline V gene data show CDR1 as MNHEY and CDR2 as SVGAGI. CDR3 region: CASSTGTVAEQYF. The CDR3, as DNA: TGTGCCAGCAGCACCGGGACAGTGGCCGAGCAGTACTTC.